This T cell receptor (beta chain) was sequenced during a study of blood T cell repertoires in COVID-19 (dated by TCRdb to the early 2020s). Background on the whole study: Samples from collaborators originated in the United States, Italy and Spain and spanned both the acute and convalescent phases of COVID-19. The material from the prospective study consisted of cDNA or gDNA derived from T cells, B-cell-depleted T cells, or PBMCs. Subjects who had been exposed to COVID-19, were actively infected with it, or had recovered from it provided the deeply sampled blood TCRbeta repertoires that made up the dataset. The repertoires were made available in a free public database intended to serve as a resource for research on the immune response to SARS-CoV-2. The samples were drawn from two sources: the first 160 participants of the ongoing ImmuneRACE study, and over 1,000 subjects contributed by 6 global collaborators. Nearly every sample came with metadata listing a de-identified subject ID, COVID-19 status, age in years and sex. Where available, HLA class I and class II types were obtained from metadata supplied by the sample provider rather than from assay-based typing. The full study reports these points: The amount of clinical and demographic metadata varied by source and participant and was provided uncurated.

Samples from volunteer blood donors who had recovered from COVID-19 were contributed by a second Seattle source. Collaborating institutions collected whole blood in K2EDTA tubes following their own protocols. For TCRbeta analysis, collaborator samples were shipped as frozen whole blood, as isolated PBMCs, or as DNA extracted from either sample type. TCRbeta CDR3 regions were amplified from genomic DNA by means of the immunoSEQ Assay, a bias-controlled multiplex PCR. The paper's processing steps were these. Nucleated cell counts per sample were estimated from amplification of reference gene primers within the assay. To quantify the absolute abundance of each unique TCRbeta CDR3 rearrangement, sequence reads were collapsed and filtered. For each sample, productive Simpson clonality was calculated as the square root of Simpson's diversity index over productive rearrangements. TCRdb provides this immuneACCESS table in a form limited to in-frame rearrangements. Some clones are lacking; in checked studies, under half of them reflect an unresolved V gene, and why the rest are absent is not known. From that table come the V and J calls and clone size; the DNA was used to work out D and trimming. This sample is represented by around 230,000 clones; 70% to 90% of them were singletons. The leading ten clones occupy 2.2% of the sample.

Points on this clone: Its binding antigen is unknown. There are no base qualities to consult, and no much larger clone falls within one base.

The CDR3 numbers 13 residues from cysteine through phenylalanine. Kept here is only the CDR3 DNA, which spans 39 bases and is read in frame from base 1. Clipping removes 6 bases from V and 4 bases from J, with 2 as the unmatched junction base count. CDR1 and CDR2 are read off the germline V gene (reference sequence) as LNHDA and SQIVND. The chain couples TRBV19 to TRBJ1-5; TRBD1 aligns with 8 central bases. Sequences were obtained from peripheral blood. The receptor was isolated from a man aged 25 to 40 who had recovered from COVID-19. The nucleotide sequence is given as TGTGCCAGTAGGGGACAGGATAATCAGCCCCAGCATTTT. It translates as CASRGQDNQPQHF.